The 9 T cell receptor beta chains below come from one sample, sequenced in a study of control samples from healthy donors and cancer patients. The table came from immunoSEQ multiplex PCR; TCRdb's copy has only in-frame clones and leaves some out. The repertoire includes about 160,000 clones, roughly 94% of them detected once, and 8.5% sits in the top ten. Sequencing was carried out using blood. These receptors were collected from a woman in her forties in good health.

V is TRBV9 and J is TRBJ1-2; no reliable D call. The CDR3 length is 14 residues. CDR1 is SGDLS and CDR2 is YYNGEE in the germline V gene. V lost 3 bases, J lost 6 bases, and 15 bases lay in between. The CDR3 coding sequence is TGTGCCAGCAGCGCGGGCAGGACGGCTAATGGCTACACCTTC. Residues: CASSAGRTANGYTF.

The gene calls are TRBV4-1 and TRBJ2-7; a weak D match, TRBD2 (5 bases). V was pared by 4 bases and J by 3 bases, with 13 bases between. Germline V gene data show CDR1 as MGHRA and CDR2 as YSYEKL. This CDR3 region has 14 residues. CDR3 nucleotides: TGCGCCAGCAGCCCTCGAGGCCGGGGCTACGAGCAGTACTTC. This codes for CASSPRGRGYEQYF.

This clone has only one observation. Other DNA sequences within the sample encode an identical CDR3. This sequence joins TRBV29-1 and TRBJ1-1, with D hard to call. The CDR3 contains 12 residues. The germline V and J ends were trimmed by 3 bases and 2 bases, with 7 bases remaining between them. CDR1 and CDR2 (germline): SQVTM, ANQGSEA. The CDR3 DNA is TGCAGCGTTGAGGGCGGAAACACTGAAGCTTTCTTT. Translated: CSVEGGNTEAFF.

This clone was observed a handful of times. The rearrangement uses TRBV6-5 and TRBJ1-2; 8 nucleotides agree with TRBD1. The length of the CDR3 is 13 residues. The V segment lost 6 bases and the J segment 8 bases; nucleotides outside the gene matches: 8. Germline V gene sequence: CDR1 MNHEY, CDR2 SVGAGI. CDR3 nucleotide sequence: TGTGCCAGCAGACTCCGACAGGGGATCGGCTACACCTTC. It yields the protein CASRLRQGIGYTF.

The chain combines TRBV27 with TRBJ2-5; D is uncertain. Deletions cut 0 bases from V and 4 bases from J, with 12 bases between. This CDR3 comprises 15 residues. From germline, CDR1 is MNHEY and CDR2 SMNVEV (reference sequence). This CDR3 reads CASSLSYVPRETQYF. In nucleotides, the CDR3 is TGTGCCAGCAGTTTATCGTATGTTCCGCGAGAGACCCAGTACTTC.

J is TRBJ1-1 and V is TRBV4-2; D gene uncertain. V gave up 0 bases and J gave up 3 bases, with 8 bases separating them. The CDR3 length is 14 residues. Germline-derived CDR1 and CDR2 are LGHNA and YNFKEQ. The CDR3 region has the DNA TGTGCCAGCAGCCAAGACCTTAGGCACACTGAAGCTTTCTTT. Encoded protein: CASSQDLRHTEAFF.

The chain employs TRBV11-3 and TRBJ2-5; D call uncertain. The CDR3 sequence is 13 residues long. Germline values: CDR1 SGHNT, CDR2 YENEEA. V shed 6 bases and J shed 4 bases, with 12 bases lying between them. The CDR3 DNA reads TGTGCCAGCAGTGCCGGTGGGTCAGAGACCCAGTACTTC. Amino acids: CASSAGGSETQYF.

As concerns this clone: The sample holds other DNA sequences that translate to the same CDR3. The chain couples TRBV19 to TRBJ1-5; TRBD1 might be the D (5 bases). This CDR3 has 14 residues. In germline, CDR1 is LNHDA, CDR2 SQIVND (reference sequence). Trimming took 3 bases from V and 0 from J, leaving 6 bases between them. CDR3 in DNA: TGTGCCAGTAGTATCGGGGGTAGCAATCAGCCCCAGCATTTT. It specifies CASSIGGSNQPQHF.

The rearrangement uses TRBV18 and TRBJ1-2; weak D call: TRBD1 (6 bases). The CDR3 totals 14 residues. CDR1 is KGHSH and CDR2 is LQKENI in the germline V gene. Trimming left V 0 bases short and J 4 bases short, with 9 bases between. The CDR3 DNA sequence: TGTGCCAGCTCACCACCAGACAGGTTCTATGGCTACACCTTC. Its translation is CASSPPDRFYGYTF.